Below, 20 T cell receptor beta chains from the same sample are listed, as sequenced in a study of OX40 agonist ivuxolimab in advanced cancers. TCRdb's copy holds only in-frame clones and misses some; the assay was immunoSEQ multiplex PCR. Of 50,000 to 70,000 clones in the sample, 84% were seen once. The sequences come from CD4+ or CD8+ T cells sorted from blood, collected in a trial of the OX40 agonist ivuxolimab. These receptors all come from an adult with an advanced solid tumor such as melanoma, head and neck, liver or kidney cancer.

This chain joins TRBV7-6 and TRBJ2-7; D is ambiguous. Germline CDR1 is SGHVS and CDR2 is FNYEAQ. Trimming left V 3 bases short and J 3 bases short, with 9 bases between. This CDR3 is built from 13 residues. CDR3 region: CASSFGGYYEQYF. CDR3 coding DNA: TGTGCCAGCAGCTTTGGCGGATACTACGAGCAGTACTTC.

The CDR3 sequence is CASSAEQGLEQYF. The CDR3, as DNA: TGTGCCAGCAGCGCGGAACAGGGTCTCGAGCAGTACTTC. V usage is TRBV9 and J usage is TRBJ2-7, with a weak D call TRBD1 (6 bases). The length of the CDR3 is 13 residues. CDR1 and CDR2 from the germline V gene are SGDLS and YYNGEE. V lost 3 bases, J lost 6 bases, and 13 bases lay in between.

The V gene is TRBV9, the J gene TRBJ1-2; D call uncertain. The length of the CDR3 is 14 residues. Deletions cut 4 bases from V and 9 bases from J, with 19 bases between. From germline, CDR1 is SGDLS and CDR2 YYNGEE. CDR3 bases: TGTGCCAGCAGCCCCGAGGACGAAGGGCGTCGCTACACCTTC. Translating gives CASSPEDEGRRYTF.

This sequence joins TRBV18 and TRBJ2-4, with TRBD2 as a possible D gene (5 bases). V lost 6 bases, J lost 0 bases, and 12 bases lay in between. Germline CDR1 is KGHSH and CDR2 is LQKENI. This CDR3 has 15 amino acids. The CDR3 sequence is CASSSTGIAKNIQYF. CDR3 nucleotides: TGTGCCAGCTCCTCGACGGGGATAGCCAAAAACATTCAGTACTTC.

The chain carries TRBV18 and TRBJ1-2; 7 bases line up with TRBD1. CDR1 is KGHSH, CDR2 LQKENI, per germline. V was clipped by 2 bases and J by 0 bases; unmatched bases: 12. The CDR3 extends over 18 amino acids. The DNA of the CDR3 is TGTGCCAGCTCACCATCAGGGACAGTACCAATTTCTAACTATGGCTACACCTTC. Protein product: CASSPSGTVPISNYGYTF.

CDR3 sequence (DNA): TGTGCCAGCAGTATCCTCTTGGGGGGTTCTGTTTTTATTCAGCCCCAGCATTTT. Amino acid sequence: CASSILLGGSVFIQPQHF. The V call is TRBV28, the J call TRBJ1-5; D perhaps matches TRBD1 (5 bases). This CDR3 has 18 amino acids. Germline lookup yields CDR1 MDHEN and CDR2 SYDVKM. V was cut by 5 bases and J by 6 bases, with 26 bases left in between.

The chain couples TRBV6-1 to TRBJ2-1, with a possible D match to TRBD1 (6 bases). This CDR3 spans 16 amino acids. V shed 0 bases and J shed 4 bases, with 13 bases lying between them. Germline loops: CDR1 MNHNS, CDR2 SASEGT. This chain's CDR3 is CASSEAARGLYNEQFF. The CDR3 nucleotides are TGTGCCAGCAGTGAAGCGGCCAGGGGCCTATACAATGAGCAGTTCTTC.

This chain connects TRBV18 to TRBJ1-2; no definite D call. This CDR3 region has 14 residues. The V end was cut by 2 bases, the J end by 2 bases, with 9 bases between. CDR1 is KGHSH and CDR2 is LQKENI in the germline V gene. CDR3 in DNA: TGTGCCAGCTCACCAGGGCAGGTGAACTATGGCTACACCTTC. This gives the protein CASSPGQVNYGYTF. The entire variable domain, with the rest obtained from reference TRBV18 and TRBJ1-2, is as follows: NAGVMQNPRHLVRRRGQEARLRCSPMKGHSHVYWYRQLPEEGLKFMVYLQKENIIDESGMPKERFSAEFPKEGPSILRIQQVVRGDSAAYFCASSPGQVNYGYTFGSGTRLTVV.

The V gene is TRBV7-9, the J gene TRBJ2-5; no reliable D call. Near its end, the DNA agrees better with TRBJ2-7, so the J call may be wrong. This CDR3 has 12 residues. Germline V gene data show CDR1 as SEHNR and CDR2 as FQNEAQ (reference sequence). The CDR3 DNA reads as TGTGCCAGCAGCTTGACCATTTACGAGCAGTACTTC. It codes for CASSLTIYEQYF.

The rearrangement links TRBV5-4 to TRBJ2-7, with 9 bases that match TRBD2. Trimming cost V 0 bases and J 6 bases; bases outside gene matches: 4. Germline V CDR1 and CDR2: SGHNT, YYREEE (reference sequence). This CDR3 has 14 residues. The CDR3 DNA sequence: TGTGCCAGCAGCTTGGAGGGCGGGGGGGTCGAGCAGTACTTC. Residues: CASSLEGGGVEQYF.

The CDR3 sequence: CASSVDPGNEQFF. The DNA of the CDR3 is TGTGCCAGCAGCGTAGATCCGGGGAATGAGCAGTTCTTC. This chain uses TRBV9 with TRBJ2-1, with D maybe TRBD2 (5 bases). V dropped 0 bases and J dropped 7 bases, with 8 bases sitting between them. Germline lookup yields CDR1 SGDLS and CDR2 YYNGEE. The CDR3 length is 13 residues.

CDR3 sequence: CASSPPSEYHEQYF. The CDR3 DNA reads as TGTGCCAGCAGTCCCCCCTCAGAGTACCACGAGCAGTACTTC. The chain employs TRBV28 and TRBJ2-7, with D unresolved. There are 14 residues in the CDR3. V lost 5 bases and J lost 5, with 16 bases in between. Germline lookup yields CDR1 MDHEN and CDR2 SYDVKM.

This sequence joins TRBV5-1 and TRBJ2-3; 8 nucleotides agree with TRBD1. The CDR3 covers 16 residues. The V gene's germline CDR1 is SGHRS and CDR2 YFSETQ. The V segment lost 6 bases and the J segment 5 bases; nucleotides outside the gene matches: 14. The CDR3 sequence: CASNPQETGVVDTQYF. The CDR3 nucleotides read TGCGCCAGCAACCCTCAGGAGACAGGGGTAGTAGATACGCAGTATTTT.

This chain uses TRBV4-1 with TRBJ2-1; 10 bases match TRBD1. Germline CDR1 is MGHRA and CDR2 is YSYEKL. Trimming at V came to 2 bases and at J to 9 bases, leaving 7 bases not matched to a gene. This CDR3 has 15 residues. The DNA for the CDR3 is TGCGCCAGCAGCCAATCCGGGACAGGGGTTGGTGAGCAGTTCTTC. Protein sequence: CASSQSGTGVGEQFF.

The V and J genes are TRBV9 and TRBJ2-5; TRBD2 is a possible D gene (6 bases). In germline, CDR1 is SGDLS, CDR2 YYNGEE. The CDR3 is 15 residues long. With 0 bases removed from V and 2 bases from J, the gap between germline ends came to 11 bases. CDR3 DNA sequence: TGTGCCAGCAGCGTAGGAGTAGCGGCGCAAGAGACCCAGTACTTC. Its protein is CASSVGVAAQETQYF.

The chain recombines TRBV28 with TRBJ2-7, with 10 bases lining up with TRBD2. Per germline, CDR1 MDHEN and CDR2 SYDVKM. Trimming cost V 10 bases and J 3 bases; bases outside gene matches: 12. The CDR3 has 15 amino acids. The CDR3 region has the DNA TGTGCCACGGTCGGGAATTTAGCGGGAGGCTACGAGCAGTACTTC. Protein product: CATVGNLAGGYEQYF.

The V and J genes are TRBV10-1 and TRBJ2-1; TRBD2 agrees at 13 bases. The CDR3 loop spans 17 amino acids. V lost 0 bases to trimming and J lost 7 bases; unmatched junction nucleotides: 6. Germline loops: CDR1 WNHNN, CDR2 SYGVQD (reference sequence). The CDR3 DNA reads TGCGCCAGCAGTGAGTCCTGGACTAGCGGGAGAGTTAATGAGCAGTTCTTC. It codes for CASSESWTSGRVNEQFF.

The count of this clone is one. The chain carries TRBV19 and TRBJ2-4, with D unclear. CDR1 and CDR2 from the germline V gene are LNHDA and SQIVND (reference sequence). V was clipped by 6 bases and J by 0 bases, with 24 bases between them. The CDR3 covers 19 residues. CDR3 region: CASSDEGIPTHRAKNIQYF. In DNA form, the CDR3 reads TGTGCCAGTAGCGACGAAGGGATACCCACCCATAGAGCCAAAAACATTCAGTACTTC. Using reference TRBV19 and TRBJ2-4 for the parts outside the CDR3, the full variable domain is DGGITQSPKYLFRKEGQNVTLSCEQNLNHDAMYWYRQDPGQGLRLIYYSQIVNDFQKGDIAEGYSVSREKKESFPLTVTSAQKNPTAFYLCASSDEGIPTHRAKNIQYFGAGTRLSVL.

This chain uses TRBV11-3 with TRBJ2-5; the D gene is possibly TRBD2 (6 bases). This CDR3 is 17 amino acids long. Germline assignment: CDR1 SGHNT and CDR2 YENEEA. With 1 base removed from V and 4 bases from J, the gap between germline ends came to 19 bases. The CDR3 is CASSLGGSRETRETQYF. In DNA, the CDR3 is TGTGCCAGCAGCTTAGGGGGGTCCCGGGAGACGCGAGAGACCCAGTACTTC.

CDR3 region: CASSPRFPSGANTGELFF. The DNA of the CDR3 is TGTGCCAGCTCACCAAGGTTTCCTAGCGGGGCAAACACCGGGGAGCTGTTTTTT. The V gene is TRBV18, the J gene TRBJ2-2, with 9 nucleotides matching TRBD2. The germline gives CDR1 KGHSH, CDR2 LQKENI. The CDR3 spans 18 residues. After removal of 2 bases from V and 2 bases from J, the junction contained 9 bases not matched to a gene. Looking up the rest from reference TRBV18 and TRBJ2-2 gives the full variable domain: NAGVMQNPRHLVRRRGQEARLRCSPMKGHSHVYWYRQLPEEGLKFMVYLQKENIIDESGMPKERFSAEFPKEGPSILRIQQVVRGDSAAYFCASSPRFPSGANTGELFFGEGSRLTVL.